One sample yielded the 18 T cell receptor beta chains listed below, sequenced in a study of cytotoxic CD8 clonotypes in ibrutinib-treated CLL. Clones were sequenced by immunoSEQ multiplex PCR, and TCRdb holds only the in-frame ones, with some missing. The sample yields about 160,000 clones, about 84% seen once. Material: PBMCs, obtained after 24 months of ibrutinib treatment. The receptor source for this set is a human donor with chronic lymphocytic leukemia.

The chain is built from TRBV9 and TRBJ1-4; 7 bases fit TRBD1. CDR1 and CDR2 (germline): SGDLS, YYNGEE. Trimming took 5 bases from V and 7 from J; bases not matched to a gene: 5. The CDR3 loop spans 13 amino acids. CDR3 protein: CASSHTGVEKLFF. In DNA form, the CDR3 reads TGTGCCAGCAGTCATACAGGGGTTGAAAAACTGTTTTTT.

The CDR3 reads CSAVQGIRQYF. The DNA for the CDR3 is TGCAGTGCTGTACAGGGGATCCGGCAGTACTTC. This chain connects TRBV20-1 to TRBJ2-7, with 7 positions matching TRBD1. The V and J ends lost 5 bases and 9 bases, in that order; junction bases with no gene match: 7. CDR3 size: 11 residues. Germline values: CDR1 DFQATT, CDR2 SNEGSKA (reference sequence).

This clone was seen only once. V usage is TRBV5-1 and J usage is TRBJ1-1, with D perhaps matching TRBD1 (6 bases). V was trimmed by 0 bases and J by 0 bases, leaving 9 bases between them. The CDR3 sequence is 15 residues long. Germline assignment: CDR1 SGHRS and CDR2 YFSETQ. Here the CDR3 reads CASSLDGQMNTEAFF. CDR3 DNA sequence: TGCGCCAGCAGCTTGGACGGACAGATGAACACTGAAGCTTTCTTT.

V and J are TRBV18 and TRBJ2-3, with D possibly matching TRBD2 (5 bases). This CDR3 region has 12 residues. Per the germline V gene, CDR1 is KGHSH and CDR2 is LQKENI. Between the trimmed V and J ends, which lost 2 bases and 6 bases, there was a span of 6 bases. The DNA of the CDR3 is TGTGCCAGCTCACCAGACTACGATACGCAGTATTTT. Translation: CASSPDYDTQYF. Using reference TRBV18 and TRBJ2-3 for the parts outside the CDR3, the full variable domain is NAGVMQNPRHLVRRRGQEARLRCSPMKGHSHVYWYRQLPEEGLKFMVYLQKENIIDESGMPKERFSAEFPKEGPSILRIQQVVRGDSAAYFCASSPDYDTQYFGPGTRLTVL.

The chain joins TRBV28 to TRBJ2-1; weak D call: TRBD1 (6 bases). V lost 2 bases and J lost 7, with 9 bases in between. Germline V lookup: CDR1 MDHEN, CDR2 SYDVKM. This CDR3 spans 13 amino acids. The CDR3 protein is CASSLGTPNEQFF. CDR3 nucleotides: TGTGCCAGCAGTTTAGGGACACCAAATGAGCAGTTCTTC.

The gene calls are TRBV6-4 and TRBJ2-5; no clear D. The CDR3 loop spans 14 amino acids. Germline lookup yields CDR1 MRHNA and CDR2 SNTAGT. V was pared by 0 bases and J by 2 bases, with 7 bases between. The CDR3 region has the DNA TGTGCCAGCAGTGACTCGGGCTATCAAGAGACCCAGTACTTC. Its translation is CASSDSGYQETQYF.

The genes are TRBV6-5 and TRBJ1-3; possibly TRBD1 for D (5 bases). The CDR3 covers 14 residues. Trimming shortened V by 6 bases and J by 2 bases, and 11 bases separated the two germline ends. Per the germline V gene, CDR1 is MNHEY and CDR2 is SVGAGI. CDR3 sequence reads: CASSPRGAGNTIYF. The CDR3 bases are TGTGCCAGCAGCCCTCGAGGGGCTGGAAACACCATATATTTT.

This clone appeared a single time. The CDR3 protein is CASSRDRVGGMNTEAFF. Here the CDR3 DNA reads TGTGCCAGCAGCCGGGACAGGGTTGGGGGAATGAACACTGAAGCTTTCTTT. V and J are TRBV14 and TRBJ1-1; 9 bases are a match to TRBD1. With 4 bases clipped from V and 0 bases from J, the junction kept 9 bases outside the gene matches. The CDR3 covers 17 residues. Per the germline V gene, CDR1 is SGHDN and CDR2 is FVKESK.

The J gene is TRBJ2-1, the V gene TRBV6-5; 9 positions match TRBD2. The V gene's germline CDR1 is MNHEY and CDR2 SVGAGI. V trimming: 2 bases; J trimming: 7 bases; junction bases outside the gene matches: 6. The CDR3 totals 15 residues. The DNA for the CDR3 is TGTGCCAGCAGTTACGAGGCTAGCGGGACAAATGAGCAGTTCTTC. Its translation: CASSYEASGTNEQFF.

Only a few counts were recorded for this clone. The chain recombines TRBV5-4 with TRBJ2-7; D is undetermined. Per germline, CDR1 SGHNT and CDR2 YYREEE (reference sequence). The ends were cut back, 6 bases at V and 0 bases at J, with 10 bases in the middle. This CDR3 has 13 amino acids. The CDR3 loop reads CASNPGNSYEQYF. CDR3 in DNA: TGTGCCAGCAATCCAGGAAACTCCTACGAGCAGTACTTC.

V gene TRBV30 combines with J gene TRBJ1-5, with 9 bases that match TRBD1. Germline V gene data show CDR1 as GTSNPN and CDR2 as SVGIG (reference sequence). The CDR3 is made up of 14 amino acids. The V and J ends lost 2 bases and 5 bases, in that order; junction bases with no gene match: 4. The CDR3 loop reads CAWSLGQGDQPQHF. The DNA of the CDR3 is TGTGCCTGGAGTTTGGGACAGGGAGATCAGCCCCAGCATTTT.

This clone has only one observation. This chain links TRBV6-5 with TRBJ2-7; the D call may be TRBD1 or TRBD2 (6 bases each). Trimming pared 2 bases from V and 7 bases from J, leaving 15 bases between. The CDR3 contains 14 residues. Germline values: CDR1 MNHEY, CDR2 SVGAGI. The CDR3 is CASSYRLGGWEQYF. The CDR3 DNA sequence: TGTGCCAGCAGTTACAGGTTGGGGGGCTGGGAGCAGTACTTC.

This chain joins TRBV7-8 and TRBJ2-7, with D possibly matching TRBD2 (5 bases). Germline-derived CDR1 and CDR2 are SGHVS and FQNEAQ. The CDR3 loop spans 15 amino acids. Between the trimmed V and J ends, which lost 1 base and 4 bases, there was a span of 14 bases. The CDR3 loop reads CASSLEASRVYEQYF. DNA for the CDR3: TGTGCCAGCAGCTTAGAGGCTAGCCGGGTTTACGAGCAGTACTTC.

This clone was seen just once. The CDR3 region is CASIDRTRWDRYEQYF. In nucleotides, the CDR3 is TGTGCCAGCATCGACCGAACCCGGTGGGATCGCTACGAGCAGTACTTC. The chain has TRBV6-6 and TRBJ2-7, with D unresolved. The CDR3 sequence is 16 residues long. The ends were cut back, 7 bases at V and 3 bases at J, with 22 bases in the middle. Germline loops: CDR1 MNHNY, CDR2 SVGAGI (reference sequence).

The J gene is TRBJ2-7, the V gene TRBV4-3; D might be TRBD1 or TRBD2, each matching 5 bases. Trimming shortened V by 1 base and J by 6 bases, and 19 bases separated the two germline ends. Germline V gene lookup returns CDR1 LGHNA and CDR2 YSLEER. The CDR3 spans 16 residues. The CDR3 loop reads CASSQGRGLVGSEQYF. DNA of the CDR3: TGCGCCAGCAGCCAAGGCCGGGGCCTAGTTGGGTCCGAGCAGTACTTC.

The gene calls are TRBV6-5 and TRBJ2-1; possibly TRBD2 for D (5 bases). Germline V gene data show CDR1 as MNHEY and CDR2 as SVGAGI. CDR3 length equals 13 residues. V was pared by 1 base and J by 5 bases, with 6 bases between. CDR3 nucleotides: TGTGCCAGCAGTTACTTCGGGAACAATGAGCAGTTCTTC. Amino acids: CASSYFGNNEQFF.

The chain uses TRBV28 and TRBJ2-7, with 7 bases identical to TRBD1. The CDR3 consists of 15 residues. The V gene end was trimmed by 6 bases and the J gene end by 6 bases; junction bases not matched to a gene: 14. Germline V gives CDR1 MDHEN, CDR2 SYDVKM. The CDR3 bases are TGTGCCAGCAGCCCAATGACAGGGTTGGAGCTCGAGCAGTACTTC. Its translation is CASSPMTGLELEQYF. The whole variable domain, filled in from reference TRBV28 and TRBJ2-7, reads DVKVTQSSRYLVKRTGEKVFLECVQDMDHENMFWYRQDPGLGLRLIYFSYDVKMKEKGDIPEGYSVSREKKERFSLILESASTNQTSMYLCASSPMTGLELEQYFGPGTRLTVT.

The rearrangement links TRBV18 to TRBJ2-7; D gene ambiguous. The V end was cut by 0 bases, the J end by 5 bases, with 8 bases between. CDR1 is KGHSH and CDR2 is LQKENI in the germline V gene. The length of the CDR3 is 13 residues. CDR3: CASSPPSLNEQYF. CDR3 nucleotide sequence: TGTGCCAGCTCACCACCGAGTTTGAACGAGCAGTACTTC. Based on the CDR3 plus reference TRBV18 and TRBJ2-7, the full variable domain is NAGVMQNPRHLVRRRGQEARLRCSPMKGHSHVYWYRQLPEEGLKFMVYLQKENIIDESGMPKERFSAEFPKEGPSILRIQQVVRGDSAAYFCASSPPSLNEQYFGPGTRLTVT.